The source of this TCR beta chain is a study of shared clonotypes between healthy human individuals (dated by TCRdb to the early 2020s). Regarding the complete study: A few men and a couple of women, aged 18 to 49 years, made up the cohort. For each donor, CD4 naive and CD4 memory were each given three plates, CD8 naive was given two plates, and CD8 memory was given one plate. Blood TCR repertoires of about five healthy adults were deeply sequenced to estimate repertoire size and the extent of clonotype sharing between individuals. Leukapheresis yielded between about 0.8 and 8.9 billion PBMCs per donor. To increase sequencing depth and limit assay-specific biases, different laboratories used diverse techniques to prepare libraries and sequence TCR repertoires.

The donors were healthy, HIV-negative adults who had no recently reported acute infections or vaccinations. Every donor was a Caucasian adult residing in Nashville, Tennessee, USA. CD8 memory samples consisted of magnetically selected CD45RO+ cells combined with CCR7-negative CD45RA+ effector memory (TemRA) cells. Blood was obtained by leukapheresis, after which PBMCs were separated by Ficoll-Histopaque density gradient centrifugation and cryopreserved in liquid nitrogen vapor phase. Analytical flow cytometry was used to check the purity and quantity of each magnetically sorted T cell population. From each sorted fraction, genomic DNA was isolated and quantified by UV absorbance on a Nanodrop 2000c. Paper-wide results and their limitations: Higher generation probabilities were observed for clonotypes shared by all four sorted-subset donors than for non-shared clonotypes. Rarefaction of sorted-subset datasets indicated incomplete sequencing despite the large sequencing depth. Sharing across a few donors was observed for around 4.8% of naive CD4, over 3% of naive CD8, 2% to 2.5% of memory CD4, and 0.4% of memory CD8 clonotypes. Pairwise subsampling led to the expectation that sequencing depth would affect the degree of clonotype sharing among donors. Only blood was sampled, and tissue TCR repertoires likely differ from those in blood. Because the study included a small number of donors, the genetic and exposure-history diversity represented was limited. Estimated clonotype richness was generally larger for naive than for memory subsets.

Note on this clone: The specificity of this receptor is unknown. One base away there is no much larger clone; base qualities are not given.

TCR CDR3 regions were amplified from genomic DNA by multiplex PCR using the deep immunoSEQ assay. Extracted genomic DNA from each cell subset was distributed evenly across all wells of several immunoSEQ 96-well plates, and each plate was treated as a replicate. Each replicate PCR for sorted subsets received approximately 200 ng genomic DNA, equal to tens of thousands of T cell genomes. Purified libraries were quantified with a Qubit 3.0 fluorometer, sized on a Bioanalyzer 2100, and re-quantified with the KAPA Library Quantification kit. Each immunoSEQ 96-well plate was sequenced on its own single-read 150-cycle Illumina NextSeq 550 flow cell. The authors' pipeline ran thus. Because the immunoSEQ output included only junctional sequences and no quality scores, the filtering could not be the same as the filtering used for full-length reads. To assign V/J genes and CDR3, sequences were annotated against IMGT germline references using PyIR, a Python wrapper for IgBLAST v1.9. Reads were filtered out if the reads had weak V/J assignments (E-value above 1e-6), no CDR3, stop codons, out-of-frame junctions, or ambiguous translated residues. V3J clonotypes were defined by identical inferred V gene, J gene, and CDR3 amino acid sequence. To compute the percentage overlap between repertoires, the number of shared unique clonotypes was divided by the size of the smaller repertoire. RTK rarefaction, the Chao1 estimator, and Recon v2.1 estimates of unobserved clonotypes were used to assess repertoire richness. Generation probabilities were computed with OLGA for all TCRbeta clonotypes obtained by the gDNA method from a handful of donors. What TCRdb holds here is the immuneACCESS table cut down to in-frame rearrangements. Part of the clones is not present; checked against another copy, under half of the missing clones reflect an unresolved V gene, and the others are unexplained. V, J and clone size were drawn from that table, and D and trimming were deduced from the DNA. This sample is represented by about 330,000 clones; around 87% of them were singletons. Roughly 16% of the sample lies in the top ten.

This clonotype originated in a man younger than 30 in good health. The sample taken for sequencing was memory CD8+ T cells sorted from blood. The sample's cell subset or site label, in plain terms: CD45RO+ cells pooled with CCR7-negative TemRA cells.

The DNA is TGTGCCAGCAGCTTGGTCCGGGGGAGAGAGGAGACCCAGTACTTC. Its translation reads: CASSLVRGREETQYF. The chain was built from TRBV11-1 and TRBJ2-5, with a weak D call of TRBD2 (6 bases match). Spanning cysteine to phenylalanine, the CDR3 consists of 15 amino acids. The sequence is cut down to CDR3 DNA, 45 bases in frame from base 1. CDR1 and CDR2, looked up from the germline V gene (reference sequence), are SGHAT and FQDESV. A distance of 16 bases separates the germline ends of V and J, which lose 3 bases and 5 bases respectively.